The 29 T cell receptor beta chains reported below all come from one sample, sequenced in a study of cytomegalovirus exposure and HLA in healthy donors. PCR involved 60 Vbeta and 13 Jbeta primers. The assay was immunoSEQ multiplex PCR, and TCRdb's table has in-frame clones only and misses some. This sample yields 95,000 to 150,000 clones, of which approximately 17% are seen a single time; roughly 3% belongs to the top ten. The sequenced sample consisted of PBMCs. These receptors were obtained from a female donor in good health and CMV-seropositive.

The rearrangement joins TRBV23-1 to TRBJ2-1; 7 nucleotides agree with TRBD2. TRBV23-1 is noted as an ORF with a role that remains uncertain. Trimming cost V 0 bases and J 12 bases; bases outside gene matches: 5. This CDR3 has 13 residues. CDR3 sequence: CASSQSILALQFF. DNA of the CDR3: TGCGCCAGCAGTCAATCCATACTAGCGCTGCAGTTCTTC.

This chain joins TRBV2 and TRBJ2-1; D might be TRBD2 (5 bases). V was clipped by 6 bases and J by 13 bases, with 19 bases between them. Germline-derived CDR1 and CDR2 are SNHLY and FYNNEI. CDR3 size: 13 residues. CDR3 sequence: CASRGSWPPGQFF. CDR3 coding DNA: TGTGCCAGCAGGGGGAGTTGGCCCCCGGGACAGTTCTTC.

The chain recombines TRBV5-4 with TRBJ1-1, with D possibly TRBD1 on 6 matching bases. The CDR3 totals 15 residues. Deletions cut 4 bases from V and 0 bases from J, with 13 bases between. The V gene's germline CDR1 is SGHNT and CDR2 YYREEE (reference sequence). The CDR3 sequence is CASSRGGELNTEAFF. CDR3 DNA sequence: TGTGCCAGCAGCCGAGGGGGGGAGTTGAACACTGAAGCTTTCTTT.

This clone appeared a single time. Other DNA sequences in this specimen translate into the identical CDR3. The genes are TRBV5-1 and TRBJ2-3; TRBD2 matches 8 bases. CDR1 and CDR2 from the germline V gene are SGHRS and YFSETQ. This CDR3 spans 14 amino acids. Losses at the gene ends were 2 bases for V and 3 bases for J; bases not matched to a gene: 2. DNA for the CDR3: TGCGCCAGCAGCTTATTAGCGGGAACAGATACGCAGTATTTT. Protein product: CASSLLAGTDTQYF.

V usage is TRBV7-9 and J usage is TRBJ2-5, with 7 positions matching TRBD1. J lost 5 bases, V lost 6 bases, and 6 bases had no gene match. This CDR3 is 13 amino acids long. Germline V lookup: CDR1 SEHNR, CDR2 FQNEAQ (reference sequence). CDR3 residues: CASSTGVRETQYF. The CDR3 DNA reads TGTGCCAGCAGTACAGGGGTTCGCGAGACCCAGTACTTC.

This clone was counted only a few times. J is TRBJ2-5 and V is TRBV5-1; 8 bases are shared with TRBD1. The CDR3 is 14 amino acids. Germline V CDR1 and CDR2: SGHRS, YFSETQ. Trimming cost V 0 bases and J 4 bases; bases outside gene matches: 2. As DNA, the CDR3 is TGCGCCAGCAGCTTGGATCAGGGGGCAGAGACCCAGTACTTC. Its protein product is CASSLDQGAETQYF.

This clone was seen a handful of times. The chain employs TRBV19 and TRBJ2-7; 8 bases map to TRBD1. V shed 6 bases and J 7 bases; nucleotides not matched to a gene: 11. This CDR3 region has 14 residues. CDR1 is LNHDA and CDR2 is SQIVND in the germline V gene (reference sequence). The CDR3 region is CASSRTGPAWEQYF. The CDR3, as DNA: TGTGCCAGTAGCAGGACAGGGCCTGCGTGGGAGCAGTACTTC.

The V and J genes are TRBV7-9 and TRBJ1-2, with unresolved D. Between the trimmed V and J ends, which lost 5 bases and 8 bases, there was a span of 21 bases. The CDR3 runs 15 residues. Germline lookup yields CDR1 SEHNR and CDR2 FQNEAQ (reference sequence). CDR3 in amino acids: CASSLAEGGRGGYTF. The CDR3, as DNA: TGTGCCAGCAGCCTGGCCGAGGGTGGCCGGGGAGGCTACACCTTC.

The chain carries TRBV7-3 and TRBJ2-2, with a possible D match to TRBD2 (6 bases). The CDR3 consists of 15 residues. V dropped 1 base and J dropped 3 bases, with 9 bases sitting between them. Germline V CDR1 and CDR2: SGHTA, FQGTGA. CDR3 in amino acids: CASSLSGAYTGELFF. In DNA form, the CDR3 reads TGTGCCAGCAGCTTAAGCGGGGCCTACACCGGGGAGCTGTTTTTT.

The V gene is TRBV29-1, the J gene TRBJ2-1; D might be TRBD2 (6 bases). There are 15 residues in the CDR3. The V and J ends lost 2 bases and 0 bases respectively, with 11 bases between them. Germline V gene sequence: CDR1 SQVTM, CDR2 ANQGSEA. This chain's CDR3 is CSVESSASSYNEQFF. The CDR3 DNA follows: TGCAGCGTTGAATCTAGCGCCAGCTCCTACAATGAGCAGTTCTTC.

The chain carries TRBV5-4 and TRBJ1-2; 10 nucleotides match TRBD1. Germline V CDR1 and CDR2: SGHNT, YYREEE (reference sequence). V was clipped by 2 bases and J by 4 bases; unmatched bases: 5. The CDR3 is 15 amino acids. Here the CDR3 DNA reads TGTGCCAGCAGCTTCGACAGGGGGCATCTCTATGGCTACACCTTC. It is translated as CASSFDRGHLYGYTF.

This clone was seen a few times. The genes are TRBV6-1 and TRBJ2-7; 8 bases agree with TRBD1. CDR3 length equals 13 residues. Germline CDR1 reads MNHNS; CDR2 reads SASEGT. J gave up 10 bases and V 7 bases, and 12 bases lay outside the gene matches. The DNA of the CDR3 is TGTGCCAGCACGTCAGGGGGACAGGCCGTACAGTACTTC. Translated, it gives CASTSGGQAVQYF.

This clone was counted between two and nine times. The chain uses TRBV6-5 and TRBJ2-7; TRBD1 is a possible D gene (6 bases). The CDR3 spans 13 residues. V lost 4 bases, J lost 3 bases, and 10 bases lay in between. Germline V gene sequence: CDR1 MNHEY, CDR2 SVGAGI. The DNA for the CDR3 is TGTGCCAGCAGTTCCGGACAGAGCTACGAGCAGTACTTC. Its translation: CASSSGQSYEQYF.

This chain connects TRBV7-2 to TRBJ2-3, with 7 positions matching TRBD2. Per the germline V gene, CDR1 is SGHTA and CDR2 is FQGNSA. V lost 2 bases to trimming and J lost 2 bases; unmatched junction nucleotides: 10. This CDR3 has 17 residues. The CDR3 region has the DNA TGTGCCAGCAGCTTATGGGCTAGCGGAGCGACCACAGATACGCAGTATTTT. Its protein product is CASSLWASGATTDTQYF.

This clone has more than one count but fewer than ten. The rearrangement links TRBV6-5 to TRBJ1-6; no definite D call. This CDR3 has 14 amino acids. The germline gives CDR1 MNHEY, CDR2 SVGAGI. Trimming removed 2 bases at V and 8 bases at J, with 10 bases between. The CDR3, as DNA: TGTGCCAGCAGTTACAGGGTGAGGGATTCACCCCTCCACTTT. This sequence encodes CASSYRVRDSPLHF.

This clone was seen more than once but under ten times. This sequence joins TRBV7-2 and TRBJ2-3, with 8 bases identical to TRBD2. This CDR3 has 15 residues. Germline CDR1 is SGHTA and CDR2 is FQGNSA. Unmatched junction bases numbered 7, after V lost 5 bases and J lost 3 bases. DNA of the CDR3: TGTGCCAGCAGCCCCCCGGGACTAGAAACAGATACGCAGTATTTT. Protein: CASSPPGLETDTQYF.

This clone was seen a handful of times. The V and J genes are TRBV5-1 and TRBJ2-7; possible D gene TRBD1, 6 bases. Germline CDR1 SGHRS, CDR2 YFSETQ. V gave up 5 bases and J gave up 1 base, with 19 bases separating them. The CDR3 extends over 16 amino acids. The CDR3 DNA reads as TGCGCCAGCAGTCGTCAGACAGGTGTCCTATCCTACGAGCAGTACTTC. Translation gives CASSRQTGVLSYEQYF.

DNA for the CDR3: TGTGCCAGCAGCTTAGCGGGAGGCGAGCAGTACTTC. Protein: CASSLAGGEQYF. The V and J genes are TRBV11-2 and TRBJ2-7, with TRBD2 matching over 7 bases. With 1 base clipped from V and 6 bases from J, the junction kept 0 bases outside the gene matches. The CDR3 has 12 amino acids. CDR1 SGHAT and CDR2 FQNNGV come from the germline V gene. Full variable domain (rest looked up from reference TRBV11-2 and TRBJ2-7): EAGVAQSPRYKIIEKRQSVAFWCNPISGHATLYWYQQILGQGPKLLIQFQNNGVVDDSQLPKDRFSAERLKGVDSTLKIQPAKLEDSAVYLCASSLAGGEQYFGPGTRLTVT.

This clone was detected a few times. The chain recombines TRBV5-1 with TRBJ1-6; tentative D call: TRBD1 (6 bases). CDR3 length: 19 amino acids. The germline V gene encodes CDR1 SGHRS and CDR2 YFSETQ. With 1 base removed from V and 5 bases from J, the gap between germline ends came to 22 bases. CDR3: CASSLSFQGLGGNNSPLHF. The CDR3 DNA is TGCGCCAGCAGCTTGTCGTTTCAAGGTTTAGGGGGTAATAATTCACCCCTCCACTTT.

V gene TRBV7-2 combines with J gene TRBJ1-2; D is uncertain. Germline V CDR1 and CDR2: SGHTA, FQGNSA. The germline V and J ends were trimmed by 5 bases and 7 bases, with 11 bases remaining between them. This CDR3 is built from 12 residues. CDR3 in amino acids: CASSPAFGGYTF. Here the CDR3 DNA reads TGTGCCAGCAGCCCTGCCTTCGGTGGCTACACCTTC.

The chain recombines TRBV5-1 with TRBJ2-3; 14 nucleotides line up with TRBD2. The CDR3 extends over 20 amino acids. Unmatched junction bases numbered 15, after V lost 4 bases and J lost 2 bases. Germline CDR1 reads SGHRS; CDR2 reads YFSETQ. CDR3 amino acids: CASSRYPGTSGRGDTDTQYF. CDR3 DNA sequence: TGCGCCAGCAGCCGTTATCCCGGGACTAGCGGGAGAGGGGACACAGATACGCAGTATTTT.

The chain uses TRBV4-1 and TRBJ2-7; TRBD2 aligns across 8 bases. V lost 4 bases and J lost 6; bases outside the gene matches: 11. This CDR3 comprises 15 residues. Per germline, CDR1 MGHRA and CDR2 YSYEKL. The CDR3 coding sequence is TGCGCCAGCAGCCCACGAACGACTAGCGTGGGCGAGCAGTACTTC. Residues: CASSPRTTSVGEQYF.

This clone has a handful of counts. The DNA for the CDR3 is TGTGCCAGCAGCTTAGCGGCAGGTTCTAACTATGGCTACACCTTC. Amino acids: CASSLAAGSNYGYTF. The V call is TRBV7-9, the J call TRBJ1-2; D is uncertain. Germline V lookup: CDR1 SEHNR, CDR2 FQNEAQ (reference sequence). The ends were cut back, 0 bases at V and 0 bases at J, with 8 bases in the middle. The CDR3 has 15 residues.

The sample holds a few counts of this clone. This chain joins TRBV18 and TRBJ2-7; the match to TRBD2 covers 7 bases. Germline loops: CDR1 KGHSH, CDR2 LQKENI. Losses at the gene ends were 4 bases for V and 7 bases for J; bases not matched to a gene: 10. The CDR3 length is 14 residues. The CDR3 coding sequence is TGTGCCAGCTCACTCTCGGGTCTAGCGGATGAGCAGTACTTC. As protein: CASSLSGLADEQYF.

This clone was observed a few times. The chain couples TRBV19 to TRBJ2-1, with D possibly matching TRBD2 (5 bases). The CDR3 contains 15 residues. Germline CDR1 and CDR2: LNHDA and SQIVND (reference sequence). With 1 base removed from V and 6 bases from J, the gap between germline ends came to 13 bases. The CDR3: CASSIVGSGGNEQFF. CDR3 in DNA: TGTGCCAGTAGTATAGTGGGGTCAGGAGGCAATGAGCAGTTCTTC.

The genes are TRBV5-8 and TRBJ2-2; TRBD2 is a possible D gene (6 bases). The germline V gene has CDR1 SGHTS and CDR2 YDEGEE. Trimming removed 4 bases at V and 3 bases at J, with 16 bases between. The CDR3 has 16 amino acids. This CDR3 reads CASSVRDWSYTGELFF. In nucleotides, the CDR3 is TGTGCCAGCAGCGTCCGGGACTGGTCGTACACCGGGGAGCTGTTTTTT.

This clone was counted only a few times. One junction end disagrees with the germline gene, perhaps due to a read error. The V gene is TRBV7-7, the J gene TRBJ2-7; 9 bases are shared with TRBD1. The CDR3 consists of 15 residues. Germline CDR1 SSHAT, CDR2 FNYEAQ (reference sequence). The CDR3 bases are TGTGCTAGCAGCCCAATGACAGGGGGGTCTTACGAGCAGTACTTC. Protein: CASSPMTGGSYEQYF. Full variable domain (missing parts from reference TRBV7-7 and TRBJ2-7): GAGVSQSPRYKVTKRGQDVTLRCDPISSHATLYWYQQALGQGPEFLTYFNYEAQPDKSGLPSDRFSAERPEGSISTLTIQRTEQRDSAMYRCASSPMTGGSYEQYFGPGTRLTVT.

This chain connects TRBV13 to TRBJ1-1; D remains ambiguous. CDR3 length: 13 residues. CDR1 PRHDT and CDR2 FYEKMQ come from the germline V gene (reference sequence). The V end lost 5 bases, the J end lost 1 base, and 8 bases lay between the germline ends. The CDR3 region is CASSLDTNTEAFF. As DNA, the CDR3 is TGTGCCAGCAGCCTCGACACGAACACTGAAGCTTTCTTT.

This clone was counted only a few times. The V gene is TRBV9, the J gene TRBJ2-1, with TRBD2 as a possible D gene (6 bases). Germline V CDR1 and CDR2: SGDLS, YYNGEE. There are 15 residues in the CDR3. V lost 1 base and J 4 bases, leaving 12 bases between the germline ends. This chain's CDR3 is CASSVKGGGYNEQFF. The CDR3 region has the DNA TGTGCCAGCAGCGTAAAGGGAGGCGGATACAATGAGCAGTTCTTC.